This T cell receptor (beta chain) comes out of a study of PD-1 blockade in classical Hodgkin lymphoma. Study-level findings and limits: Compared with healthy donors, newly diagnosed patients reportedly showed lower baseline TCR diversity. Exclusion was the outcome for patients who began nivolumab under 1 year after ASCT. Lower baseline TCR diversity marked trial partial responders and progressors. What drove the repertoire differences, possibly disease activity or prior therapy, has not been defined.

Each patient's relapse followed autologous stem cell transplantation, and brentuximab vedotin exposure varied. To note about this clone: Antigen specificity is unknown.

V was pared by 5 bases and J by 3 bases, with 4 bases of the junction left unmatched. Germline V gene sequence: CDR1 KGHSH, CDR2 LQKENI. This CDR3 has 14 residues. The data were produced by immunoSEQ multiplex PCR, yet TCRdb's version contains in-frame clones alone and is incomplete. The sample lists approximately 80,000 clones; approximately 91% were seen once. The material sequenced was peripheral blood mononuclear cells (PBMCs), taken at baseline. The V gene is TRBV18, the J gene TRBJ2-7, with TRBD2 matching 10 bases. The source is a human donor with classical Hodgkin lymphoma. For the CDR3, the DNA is TGTGCCAGCTCATCCCTAGCGGGGGTCTACGAGCAGTACTTC. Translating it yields CASSSLAGVYEQYF. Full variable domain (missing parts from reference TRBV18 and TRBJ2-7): NAGVMQNPRHLVRRRGQEARLRCSPMKGHSHVYWYRQLPEEGLKFMVYLQKENIIDESGMPKERFSAEFPKEGPSILRIQQVVRGDSAAYFCASSSLAGVYEQYFGPGTRLTVT.